This is a list of T cell receptor beta chains from one sample in a study of multiple sclerosis patients with progressive multifocal leukoencephalopathy. Here immunoSEQ multiplex PCR was the method, and the copy in TCRdb shows in-frame clones only, minus some. The sample has 25,000 to 35,000 clones, almost 95% seen once. Sequencing used PBMCs. These receptors were collected from a man younger than 40 with multiple sclerosis. Each CDR3 is given with its conserved first and last residue. The D gene is left open where the match is weak. Clone size is shown for a subset of rows, as once, few, many or a class of expanded clone.

CDR3 protein: CARSLVPETGPSYEQYF
CDR3 DNA: TGTGCCAGAAGCTTGGTCCCAGAAACAGGTCCCTCCTACGAGCAGTACTTC
V gene: TRBV5-3
clone size: -
J gene: TRBJ2-7
D gene: -

CDR3 protein: CASSGTPPWTGRRGYTF
CDR3 DNA: TGTGCCAGCAGCGGAACACCGCCCTGGACAGGGAGGAGAGGCTACACCTTC
V gene: TRBV2
clone size: -
J gene: TRBJ1-2
D gene: TRBD1

CDR3 protein: CAWSYYEKLFF
CDR3 DNA: TGTGCCTGGAGTTATTATGAAAAACTGTTTTTT
V gene: TRBV30
clone size: -
J gene: TRBJ1-4
D gene: -

CDR3 protein: CASSQDPDEKLFF
CDR3 DNA: TGCGCCAGCAGCCAGGACCCTGATGAAAAACTGTTTTTT
V gene: TRBV4-1
clone size: -
J gene: TRBJ1-4
D gene: -

CDR3 protein: CASSLGQSYNEQFF
CDR3 DNA: TGTGCCAGCAGCCTCGGACAGTCCTACAATGAGCAGTTCTTC
V gene: TRBV7-9
clone size: -
J gene: TRBJ2-1
D gene: -

CDR3 protein: CASSLDAPGRGWNYGYTF
CDR3 DNA: TGTGCCAGCAGCTTAGATGCCCCCGGGAGGGGATGGAACTATGGCTACACCTTC
V gene: TRBV11-2
clone size: few
J gene: TRBJ1-2
D gene: -

CDR3 protein: CASSLPRGTEAFF
CDR3 DNA: TGTGCCAGCAGCTTACCGAGGGGCACTGAAGCTTTCTTT
V gene: TRBV5-6
clone size: -
J gene: TRBJ1-1
D gene: -

CDR3 protein: CASSWGTGGAYQPQHF
CDR3 DNA: TGCGCCAGCAGCTGGGGGACAGGGGGCGCTTATCAGCCCCAGCATTTT
V gene: TRBV5-1
clone size: -
J gene: TRBJ1-5
D gene: TRBD1

CDR3 protein: CASTKVSSGKNEQFF
CDR3 DNA: TGTGCCAGCACCAAGGTTTCTAGCGGGAAGAATGAGCAGTTCTTC
V gene: TRBV6-5
clone size: -
J gene: TRBJ2-1
D gene: TRBD2

CDR3 protein: CASSRREPFPMVFYGYTF
CDR3 DNA: TGTGCCAGCAGCCGAAGGGAGCCCTTCCCTATGGTATTCTATGGCTACACCTTC
V gene: TRBV5-6
clone size: -
J gene: TRBJ1-2
D gene: -

CDR3 protein: CASSVGNPWDNTDTQYF
CDR3 DNA: TGTGCCAGCAGCGTAGGAAACCCGTGGGACAACACAGATACGCAGTATTTT
V gene: TRBV9
clone size: -
J gene: TRBJ2-3
D gene: -

CDR3 protein: CASSPGSGTGITGELFF
CDR3 DNA: TGTGCCAGCAGCCCCGGATCCGGGACAGGGATCACCGGGGAGCTGTTTTTT
V gene: TRBV11-3
clone size: -
J gene: TRBJ2-2
D gene: TRBD1

CDR3 protein: CASSSKRGKNTGELFF
CDR3 DNA: TGTGCTAGCAGCTCCAAAAGGGGTAAGAACACCGGGGAGCTGTTTTTT
V gene: TRBV7-7
clone size: -
J gene: TRBJ2-2
D gene: -

CDR3 protein: CASSSSGRGSSPLHF
CDR3 DNA: TGTGCCAGCAGTTCCTCGGGACGAGGCAGTTCACCCCTCCACTTT
V gene: TRBV6-5
clone size: -
J gene: TRBJ1-6
D gene: -

CDR3 protein: CASSFPTGTSGSGEQFF
CDR3 DNA: TGTGCCAGCAGCTTTCCGACCGGGACTAGCGGGAGTGGTGAGCAGTTCTTC
V gene: TRBV11-1
clone size: -
J gene: TRBJ2-1
D gene: TRBD2

CDR3 protein: CASSEEQIGRGTFF
CDR3 DNA: TGTGCCAGCAGTGAAGAGCAGATCGGCAGGGGCACTTTCTTT
V gene: TRBV2
clone size: -
J gene: TRBJ1-1
D gene: -

CDR3 protein: CASSQEQGFALYGYTF
CDR3 DNA: TGCGCCAGCAGTCAAGAACAGGGGTTTGCCCTCTATGGCTACACCTTC
V gene: TRBV4-3
clone size: -
J gene: TRBJ1-2
D gene: TRBD1

CDR3 protein: CAISEHQQGTGYGYTF
CDR3 DNA: TGTGCCATCAGTGAGCATCAACAGGGCACAGGCTATGGCTACACCTTC
V gene: TRBV10-3
clone size: -
J gene: TRBJ1-2
D gene: -

CDR3 protein: CASRRTGGSEETQYF
CDR3 DNA: TGCGCCAGCAGACGTACAGGGGGATCAGAAGAGACCCAGTACTTC
V gene: TRBV4-3
clone size: -
J gene: TRBJ2-5
D gene: TRBD1

CDR3 protein: CASSLDQVDTQYF
CDR3 DNA: TGTGCCAGCAGCTTAGATCAGGTGGATACGCAGTATTTT
V gene: TRBV11-3
clone size: -
J gene: TRBJ2-3
D gene: -

CDR3 protein: CASSLLPDSNQPQHF
CDR3 DNA: TGCGCCAGCAGCTTGCTTCCGGATAGCAATCAGCCCCAGCATTTT
V gene: TRBV5-1
clone size: -
J gene: TRBJ1-5
D gene: -

CDR3 protein: CAISAQGAGELFF
CDR3 DNA: TGTGCCATCAGTGCACAAGGAGCCGGGGAGCTGTTTTTT
V gene: TRBV10-3
clone size: -
J gene: TRBJ2-2
D gene: -

CDR3 protein: CASSRTGGYNEQFF
CDR3 DNA: TGCGCCAGCAGCAGGACAGGAGGTTACAATGAGCAGTTCTTC
V gene: TRBV4-3
clone size: -
J gene: TRBJ2-1
D gene: TRBD1

CDR3 protein: CASSKGLGQTQYF
CDR3 DNA: TGTGCCAGCAGTAAGGGTCTTGGGCAGACCCAGTACTTC
V gene: TRBV6-5
clone size: -
J gene: TRBJ2-5
D gene: -